The 24 T cell receptor beta chains below all came from one sample that was sequenced in a study of CD8 T cells in Susac syndrome. An input of about 0.45 to 1 ug of RNA was subjected to reverse transcription using random hexamers. TCRdb itself ran the immunoSEQ multiplex PCR reads through MiXCR, one entry per CDR3 protein. The sample has under 250,000 distinct CDR3 sequences; just over 90% are singletons. The sequencing input was CD4+ T cells from PBMCs. The receptors were sampled from a human donor with multiple sclerosis.

This chain links TRBV3-1 with TRBJ1-1; perhaps TRBD1 as D (5 bases). V shed 3 bases and J shed 11 bases, with 13 bases lying between them. CDR1 is LGHDT and CDR2 is YNNKEL in the germline V gene (reference sequence). CDR3 length: 12 amino acids. The CDR3 nucleotides read TGTGCCAGCAGCCATTTGGGGCCTCAGGCTTTCTTT. Its translation: CASSHLGPQAFF.

The rearrangement uses TRBV7-6 and TRBJ2-5, with no clear D. V was pared by 0 bases and J by 2 bases, with 1 base between. The CDR3 runs to 12 residues. Germline V gene sequence: CDR1 SGHVS, CDR2 FNYEAQ. The CDR3 reads CASSLAQETQYF. CDR3 nucleotide sequence: TGTGCCAGCAGCTTAGCTCAAGAGACCCAGTACTTC.

Concerning this clonotype itself: One end of the junction varies from germline; a read error may be responsible. The chain recombines TRBV7-7 with TRBJ2-5, with D perhaps TRBD2 (5 bases). The CDR3 runs to 14 residues. Looked up from germline, CDR1 is SSHAT and CDR2 is FNYEAQ (reference sequence). CDR3 sequence: CASSPGHTGETQYF. DNA of the CDR3: TGTGCTAGCAGCCCAGGCCATACGGGGGAGACCCAGTACTTC.

V and J are TRBV12-3 or TRBV12-4 and TRBJ2-1, with 11 bases identical to TRBD2. This CDR3 has 18 residues. Trimming removed 5 bases from V and 4 bases from J; junction bases left unmatched: 13. CDR3 sequence reads: CASSPSRLAGGTYNEQFF. The CDR3 region has the DNA TGTGCCAGCAGTCCCAGTCGGCTAGCGGGGGGTACGTACAATGAGCAGTTCTTC.

The V call is TRBV5-6, the J call TRBJ2-1; the match to TRBD2 covers 10 bases. CDR1 and CDR2 from the germline V gene are SGHDT and YYEEEE. The CDR3 extends over 15 amino acids. V trimming: 4 bases; J trimming: 7 bases; junction bases outside the gene matches: 8. The CDR3 protein is CASSLTSGVTNEQFF. The CDR3 DNA follows: TGTGCCAGCAGCCTAACTAGCGGGGTAACTAATGAGCAGTTCTTC. The complete variable domain, with remaining parts taken from reference TRBV5-6 and TRBJ2-1, reads DAGVTQSPTHLIKTRGQQVTLRCSPKSGHDTVSWYQQALGQGPQFIFQYYEEEERQRGNFPDRFSGHQFPNYSSELNVNALLLGDSALYLCASSLTSGVTNEQFFGPGTRLTVL.

The chain joins TRBV29-1 to TRBJ1-2; 7 nucleotides line up with TRBD1. The CDR3 is 13 residues long. The trim removed 5 bases at V and 8 bases at J, leaving 11 bases unmatched. The germline V gene has CDR1 SQVTM and CDR2 ANQGSEA. The CDR3 nucleotides are TGCAGCGTTCTGACAGGGTGGGGTGACGGCTACACCTTC. As protein: CSVLTGWGDGYTF.

The table lists this clonotype with a count of one. The chain combines TRBV4-1 with TRBJ1-5, with D possibly being TRBD1 (6 bases). CDR1 and CDR2 from the germline V gene are MGHRA and YSYEKL. V lost 4 bases and J lost 0, with 16 bases in between. This CDR3 spans 17 amino acids. CDR3 sequence reads: CASSPQGALNSNQPQHF. Here the CDR3 DNA reads TGCGCCAGCAGCCCACAGGGAGCACTTAATAGCAATCAGCCCCAGCATTTT.

V gene TRBV20-1 combines with J gene TRBJ2-3, with 10 bases lining up with TRBD1. Germline V lookup: CDR1 DFQATT, CDR2 SNEGSKA (reference sequence). The CDR3 runs to 16 residues. Trimming at V came to 2 bases and at J to 3 bases, leaving 8 bases not matched to a gene. CDR3 sequence: CSARPDRGRWTDTQYF. The CDR3 DNA reads as TGCAGTGCTAGACCTGACAGGGGGCGGTGGACAGATACGCAGTATTTT.

The chain is built from TRBV20-1 and TRBJ1-1, with D possibly matching TRBD1 (5 bases). Trimming removed 0 bases at V and 1 base at J, with 9 bases between. There are 14 residues in the CDR3. The germline V gene has CDR1 DFQATT and CDR2 SNEGSKA (reference sequence). The CDR3: CSARDGRANTEAFF. For the CDR3, the DNA is TGCAGTGCTAGAGACGGCAGGGCGAACACTGAAGCTTTCTTT.

The chain recombines TRBV27 with TRBJ2-7, with D hard to call. Germline loops: CDR1 MNHEY, CDR2 SMNVEV (reference sequence). The CDR3 spans 14 residues. Trimming took off 5 bases at V and 2 bases at J, with 13 bases between the two ends. For the CDR3, the DNA is TGTGCCAGCAGTCCGTCCATAGGACCCTACGAGCAGTACTTC. Its protein product is CASSPSIGPYEQYF.

The chain carries TRBV6-1 and TRBJ1-6, with 8 bases fitting TRBD1. This CDR3 has 15 residues. V gave up 4 bases and J gave up 6 bases; unmatched junction bases: 5. Germline-derived CDR1 and CDR2 are MNHNS and SASEGT. This chain's CDR3 is CASSVTGVRNSPLHF. Written as DNA, the CDR3 is TGTGCCAGCAGTGTGACAGGGGTTCGTAATTCACCCCTCCACTTT.

V usage is TRBV9 and J usage is TRBJ2-7, with 9 bases identical to TRBD1. CDR1 SGDLS and CDR2 YYNGEE come from the germline V gene. V shed 2 bases and J 2 bases; nucleotides not matched to a gene: 8. This CDR3 spans 16 amino acids. CDR3 region: CASSVDGTGQPYEQYF. The CDR3 nucleotides are TGTGCCAGCAGCGTCGATGGGACAGGGCAACCCTACGAGCAGTACTTC. Filled out from reference TRBV9 and TRBJ2-7, the complete variable domain reads DSGVTQTPKHLITATGQRVTLRCSPRSGDLSVYWYQQSLDQGLQFLIQYYNGEERAKGNILERFSAQQFPDLHSELNLSSLELGDSALYFCASSVDGTGQPYEQYFGPGTRLTVT.

The chain has TRBV2 and TRBJ1-4; 9 bases fit TRBD1. V trimming: 6 bases; J trimming: 5 bases; junction bases outside the gene matches: 7. From germline, CDR1 is SNHLY and CDR2 FYNNEI. The CDR3 extends over 15 amino acids. The CDR3 is CASRTGGQPNEKLFF. CDR3 coding DNA: TGTGCCAGCAGGACAGGGGGACAGCCGAATGAAAAACTGTTTTTT.

The V and J genes are TRBV10-3 and TRBJ2-7; D is perhaps TRBD2 (6 bases). Trimming removed 10 bases at V and 7 bases at J, with 14 bases between. CDR3 length equals 11 residues. Germline V lookup: CDR1 ENHRY, CDR2 SYGVKD. This chain's CDR3 is CASAGTGEQYF. The CDR3 nucleotides read TGTGCCAGCGCGGGGACGGGGGAGCAGTACTTC.

V is TRBV19 and J is TRBJ2-5; D not resolved. CDR1 is LNHDA and CDR2 is SQIVND in the germline V gene (reference sequence). Between the trimmed V and J ends, which lost 1 base and 5 bases, there was a span of 11 bases. There are 14 residues in the CDR3. CDR3 in amino acids: CASSIGPVGETQYF. In DNA form, the CDR3 reads TGTGCCAGTAGTATAGGTCCGGTCGGGGAGACCCAGTACTTC. The full variable domain, rest sourced from reference TRBV19 and TRBJ2-5, is DGGITQSPKYLFRKEGQNVTLSCEQNLNHDAMYWYRQDPGQGLRLIYYSQIVNDFQKGDIAEGYSVSREKKESFPLTVTSAQKNPTAFYLCASSIGPVGETQYFGPGTRLLVL.

This clonotype was recorded only once. The chain joins TRBV12-3 or TRBV12-4 to TRBJ2-1, with TRBD2 matching over 8 bases. V shed 6 bases, J shed 9 bases, and the junction held 7 bases outside the gene matches. The CDR3 covers 13 residues. CDR3 bases: TGTGCCAGCAGCCTCGGGAGGGCGACTGAGCAGTTCTTC. This translates into CASSLGRATEQFF.

The gene calls are TRBV20-1 and TRBJ2-7, with 15 bases lining up with TRBD2. The V and J ends lost 3 bases and 0 bases, in that order; junction bases with no gene match: 12. CDR3 length equals 19 residues. Germline loops: CDR1 DFQATT, CDR2 SNEGSKA (reference sequence). The DNA of the CDR3 is TGCAGTGCTAGCTCACCCGGGACTAGCGGGGGGTTAAGCTCCTACGAGCAGTACTTC. As protein: CSASSPGTSGGLSSYEQYF.

The chain employs TRBV29-1 and TRBJ1-2, with TRBD1 matching over 8 bases. V shed 6 bases and J 8 bases; nucleotides not matched to a gene: 14. CDR3 length: 14 residues. Germline CDR1 reads SQVTM; CDR2 reads ANQGSEA. The chain's CDR3 is CSVGTGLDLGGYTF. For the CDR3, the DNA is TGCAGCGTCGGGACAGGTTTAGACCTAGGGGGCTACACCTTC.

This chain links TRBV5-1 with TRBJ1-1; D gene unclear. Per germline, CDR1 SGHRS and CDR2 YFSETQ. V was trimmed by 0 bases and J by 0 bases, leaving 6 bases between them. The CDR3 extends over 14 amino acids. CDR3 bases: TGCGCCAGCAGCTTGGAAGGGATGAACACTGAAGCTTTCTTT. Translation gives CASSLEGMNTEAFF.

V gene TRBV24-1 combines with J gene TRBJ2-1; no clear D. Trimming pared 9 bases from V and 6 bases from J, leaving 8 bases between. The CDR3 consists of 11 residues. CDR1 and CDR2 (germline): KGHDR, SFDVKD. The CDR3 DNA follows: TGTGCCACCTCCATCGCCAATGAGCAGTTCTTC. Protein: CATSIANEQFF.

This clonotype was detected once. The rearrangement joins TRBV14 to TRBJ1-2, with D perhaps matching TRBD1 (6 bases). The CDR3 runs 15 residues. V was pared by 1 base and J by 0 bases, with 9 bases between. Looked up from germline, CDR1 is SGHDN and CDR2 is FVKESK. CDR3 sequence: CASSQGQASNYGYTF. CDR3 coding DNA: TGTGCCAGCAGCCAAGGACAGGCGTCTAACTATGGCTACACCTTC. Full variable domain (missing parts from reference TRBV14 and TRBJ1-2): EAGVTQFPSHSVIEKGQTVTLRCDPISGHDNLYWYRRVMGKEIKFLLHFVKESKQDESGMPNNRFLAERTGGTYSTLKVQPAELEDSGVYFCASSQGQASNYGYTFGSGTRLTVV.

V is TRBV6-1 and J is TRBJ2-1, with TRBD1 identical over 7 bases. CDR1 MNHNS and CDR2 SASEGT come from the germline V gene. CDR3 length: 15 amino acids. With V trimmed by 9 bases and J by 9 bases, 17 bases remained unmatched. This CDR3 is CASSPGGRLRSEQFF. DNA of the CDR3: TGTGCCAGTAGCCCAGGGGGTAGGTTGCGAAGTGAGCAGTTCTTC.

The count of this clonotype is one. This chain joins TRBV6-2 or TRBV6-3 and TRBJ2-1; D gene ambiguous. Germline values: CDR1 MNHEY, CDR2 SVGEGT. This CDR3 region has 13 residues. V was trimmed by 0 bases and J by 9 bases, leaving 9 bases between them. CDR3 coding DNA: TGTGCCAGCAGTTACTCGAGTACAACTGAGCAGTTCTTC. As protein: CASSYSSTTEQFF.

The chain is built from TRBV12-3 or TRBV12-4 and TRBJ1-4; 9 bases are shared with TRBD1. The V segment lost 3 bases and the J segment 7 bases; nucleotides outside the gene matches: 3. The CDR3 totals 14 residues. The CDR3 nucleotides are TGTGCCAGCAGTTTGGGGACAGGGTCTGAAAAACTGTTTTTT. This codes for CASSLGTGSEKLFF.